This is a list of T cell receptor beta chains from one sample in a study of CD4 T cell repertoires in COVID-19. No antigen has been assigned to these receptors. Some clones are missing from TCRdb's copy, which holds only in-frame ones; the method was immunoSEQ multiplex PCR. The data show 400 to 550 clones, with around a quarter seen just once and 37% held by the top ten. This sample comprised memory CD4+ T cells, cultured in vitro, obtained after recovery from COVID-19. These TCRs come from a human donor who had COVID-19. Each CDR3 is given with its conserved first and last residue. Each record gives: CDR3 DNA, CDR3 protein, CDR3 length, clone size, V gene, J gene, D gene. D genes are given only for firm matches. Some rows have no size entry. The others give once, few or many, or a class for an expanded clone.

TGTGCCAGCAGCTTAGCAGCGGGAGGGCCCAACGAGCAGTACTTC	CASSLAAGGPNEQYF	15	NA	TRBV7-2	TRBJ2-7	TRBD2
TGTGCCAGCAGTGAGGATAGAAATGAAAAACTGTTTTTT	CASSEDRNEKLFF	13	large	TRBV6-1	TRBJ1-4	NA
TGCGCCAGCAGTAGGGCGGGGCCCTACGAGCAGTACTTC	CASSRAGPYEQYF	13	large	TRBV5-1	TRBJ2-7	NA
TGTGCCAGCAGTTCGAGCCCCTCGCGGGGGGCCAACGTCCTGACTTTC	CASSSSPSRGANVLTF	16	large	TRBV6-5	TRBJ2-6	NA
TGTGCCAGCAGCTTGCCGTCCAGGGGTGGGTACGAGCAGTACTTC	CASSLPSRGGYEQYF	15	medium-sized	TRBV7-2	TRBJ2-7	NA
TGTGCCATCAGTGAGTCGACGGGACAGCAGTATGGCTACACCTTC	CAISESTGQQYGYTF	15	NA	TRBV10-3	TRBJ1-2	TRBD1
TGTGCCAGCAGCGGTGGACTAGCGGGAACAGAGACCCAGTACTTC	CASSGGLAGTETQYF	15	medium-sized	TRBV6-5	TRBJ2-5	TRBD2
TGTGCCTGGAGTGCCCAAGGGCGTCAGCCCCAGCATTTT	CAWSAQGRQPQHF	13	large	TRBV30	TRBJ1-5	NA
TGTGCCACTTCACTACGCGGGGACTCCTACAATGAGCAGTTCTTC	CATSLRGDSYNEQFF	15	large	TRBV15	TRBJ2-1	NA
TGTGCCAGCAGTGAGGGGGTGGCCACTGAAGCTTTCTTT	CASSEGVATEAFF	13	medium-sized	TRBV6-4	TRBJ1-1	NA
TGTGCCAGCAGTTCCGGGGCGAACTATGGCTACACCTTC	CASSSGANYGYTF	13	medium-sized	TRBV6-2/TRBV6-3	TRBJ1-2	NA
TGTGCCAGCAGTGAAGCGCTGGCAGGCCCGCAACGGGAGCTGTTTTTT	CASSEALAGPQRELFF	16	NA	TRBV6-1	TRBJ2-2	NA
TGTGCCAGCACCTCAGGGACAGGGACCCTAAACACTGAAGCTTTCTTT	CASTSGTGTLNTEAFF	16	NA	TRBV7-9	TRBJ1-1	TRBD1
TGTGCCAGCAGCCAAGAAGTGGAGGGGGCGCTCACTGAAGCTTTCTTT	CASSQEVEGALTEAFF	16	NA	TRBV4-2	TRBJ1-1	TRBD1
TGTGCCAGCAGCTGGGGGGACAGGGGTTACGAGCAGTACTTC	CASSWGDRGYEQYF	14	large	TRBV5-4	TRBJ2-7	TRBD1
TGCGCCAGTGCCGATAGGCTCCCTGGAAACACCATATATTTT	CASADRLPGNTIYF	14	hyperexpanded	TRBV5-1	TRBJ1-3	NA
TGTGCCAGCAGCCCCCCGGGGGTCCCTGAAACCATATATTTT	CASSPPGVPETIYF	14	NA	TRBV6-5	TRBJ1-3	NA
TGTGCCAGCAGCTCCCAGGGCTACACTGAAGCTTTCTTT	CASSSQGYTEAFF	13	NA	TRBV9	TRBJ1-1	NA
TGTGCCAGCAGGTTAGGCCTTGGGGGCAATCAGCCCCAGCATTTT	CASRLGLGGNQPQHF	15	medium-sized	TRBV7-9	TRBJ1-5	NA
TGTGCCAGCAATCGACCCTCCCCGGGGGGGACTGAAGCTTTCTTT	CASNRPSPGGTEAFF	15	NA	TRBV6-6	TRBJ1-1	NA
TGTGCCAGCAGGGTTTATTCACGTAATCAGCCCCAGCATTTT	CASRVYSRNQPQHF	14	large	TRBV28	TRBJ1-5	NA
TGTGCCTGGACGGGACAGGACCCCTACGAGCAGTACTTC	CAWTGQDPYEQYF	13	large	TRBV30	TRBJ2-7	TRBD1
TGTGCCAGCAGCCCGGGACTAGCGGTCTCCTACGAGCAGTACTTC	CASSPGLAVSYEQYF	15	medium-sized	TRBV5-5	TRBJ2-7	TRBD2
TGTGCCAGCAGCTTAGCGAGCGGAGCTTACAATGAGCAGTTCTTC	CASSLASGAYNEQFF	15	NA	TRBV7-2	TRBJ2-1	NA
TGTGCCAGCAGCTTAACAGGGACCGTATCCCAGACTGGCTACACCTTC	CASSLTGTVSQTGYTF	16	NA	TRBV5-6	TRBJ1-2	NA
TGTGCCAGCAGTTCGGGATTTACCTACAATGAGCAGTTCTTC	CASSSGFTYNEQFF	14	NA	TRBV27	TRBJ2-1	NA
TGTGCCAGCAGCGAACAGGGGTGGGACACTGAAGCTTTCTTT	CASSEQGWDTEAFF	14	large	TRBV2	TRBJ1-1	TRBD1
TGTGCCACCAGTGATTGGGGGTCGGGAGAGACCCAGTACTTC	CATSDWGSGETQYF	14	few	TRBV24-1	TRBJ2-5	NA
TGTGCCTGGAGTGTAGGGGCTAACTATGGCTACACCTTC	CAWSVGANYGYTF	13	large	TRBV30	TRBJ1-2	NA
TGTGCCAGCAGCGGGTTGGTCCCATCAGGCTTGACCGGGGAGCTGTTTTTT	CASSGLVPSGLTGELFF	17	NA	TRBV3-1/TRBV3-2	TRBJ2-2	NA
TGTGCCAGCAGCAGGACCACAGGGACAGGGAATTGGGAGACCCAGTACTTC	CASSRTTGTGNWETQYF	17	NA	TRBV7-9	TRBJ2-5	TRBD1
TGTGCCAGCAGCCGGGGGGACAGGGGCTACGAGCAGTACTTC	CASSRGDRGYEQYF	14	large	TRBV3-1/TRBV3-2	TRBJ2-7	TRBD1
TGTGCCAGCAGGGATCCGGGGGACCCAAACTTC	CASRDPGDPNF	11	NA	TRBV2	TRBJ2-5	NA
TGTGCCAGCAGCTTAGTTGTGGGAGGCAAAAACATTCAGTACTTC	CASSLVVGGKNIQYF	15	NA	TRBV7-2	TRBJ2-4	NA
TGTGCCAGCAGCCGCCCAACAGGGGTGACGAACATTCAGTACTTC	CASSRPTGVTNIQYF	15	large	TRBV3-1/TRBV3-2	TRBJ2-4	TRBD1